Listed here is a single T cell receptor (beta chain). Its antigen is not identified. Germline values: CDR1 DFQATT, CDR2 SNEGSKA (reference sequence). This CDR3 contains 14 residues. V dropped 4 bases and J dropped 7 bases, with 17 bases sitting between them. The study sequenced TCR beta in blood CD8+ and CD4+ T cells. cDNA came from around 0.54 to 1 ug RNA primed by random hexamers. Amplification of TCR beta CDR3 used immunoSEQ multiplex PCR across 54 Vbeta and 13 Jbeta. TCRdb processed the immunoSEQ multiplex PCR reads anew with MiXCR; each CDR3 protein has one entry. Of approximately 210,000 distinct CDR3 sequences listed, about 95% are singletons. The data were taken from a study of CD8 T cells in Susac syndrome. Points from the study as a whole: Where Susac syndrome CD4+ T cell repertoires were concerned, no clonal expansion was evident. The study acknowledged a relatively small number of individuals in its TCR sequencing and HLA analysis.

This TCR was recovered from a human donor with Susac syndrome. The material sequenced was CD4+ T cells from PBMCs. The J gene is TRBJ2-1, the V gene TRBV20-1, with a possible D match to TRBD1 (6 bases). In nucleotides, the CDR3 is TGCAGTGCTAACCCCAGAACAGGGTCTAATGAGCAGTTCTTC. Its protein product is CSANPRTGSNEQFF.